This entry lists 29 T cell receptor beta chains sequenced from one sample in a study of blood T cell repertoires in COVID-19. This table comes from immunoSEQ multiplex PCR, and its TCRdb copy is limited to in-frame clones, with some not included. The sample gives about 65,000 clones, 90% of which show up once; over 1% is in the top ten. The sequenced sample consisted of peripheral blood. The receptor set was obtained from a man aged 60 to 75 with acute or convalescent COVID-19.

The chain combines TRBV6-5 with TRBJ1-1, with a tentative D call TRBD1 (6 bases). The V end lost 2 bases, the J end lost 4 bases, and 14 bases lay between the germline ends. Germline V gene lookup returns CDR1 MNHEY and CDR2 SVGAGI. The CDR3 loop spans 15 amino acids. In DNA, the CDR3 is TGTGCCAGCAGTTACGGTGACAGGAAACGCACTGAAGCTTTCTTT. It specifies CASSYGDRKRTEAFF.

This clone was seen a handful of times. The chain joins TRBV7-9 to TRBJ1-1; no reliable D call. The germline CDR1 and CDR2 sequences are SEHNR and FQNEAQ (reference sequence). Trimming took 4 bases from V and 1 from J, leaving 10 bases between them. This CDR3 is built from 14 residues. The CDR3 reads CASSSLRTNTEAFF. In DNA, the CDR3 is TGTGCCAGCAGCTCCCTTAGAACGAACACTGAAGCTTTCTTT.

The J gene is TRBJ2-1, the V gene TRBV10-3, with a possible D match to TRBD1 (5 bases). Trimming took 6 bases from V and 1 from J, leaving 13 bases between them. This CDR3 is built from 15 residues. Germline V gene lookup returns CDR1 ENHRY and CDR2 SYGVKD. The CDR3 bases are TGTGCCATCAGACGAGACAGCCTTTCCTACAATGAGCAGTTCTTC. It specifies CAIRRDSLSYNEQFF.

The gene calls are TRBV9 and TRBJ2-7; D possibly corresponds to TRBD1 (5 bases). The CDR3 contains 12 residues. The V end lost 0 bases, the J end lost 4 bases, and 5 bases lay between the germline ends. Germline V lookup: CDR1 SGDLS, CDR2 YYNGEE. The CDR3: CASSVEGYEQYF. Here the CDR3 DNA reads TGTGCCAGCAGCGTAGAGGGGTACGAGCAGTACTTC.

This chain joins TRBV5-4 and TRBJ2-3; a possible D gene is TRBD1 (6 bases). Germline V lookup: CDR1 SGHNT, CDR2 YYREEE (reference sequence). This CDR3 contains 13 residues. Trimming shortened V by 3 bases and J by 5 bases, and 10 bases separated the two germline ends. For the CDR3, the DNA is TGTGCCAGCAGCTACAGGGTTGGAGATACGCAGTATTTT. This sequence encodes CASSYRVGDTQYF. The variable domain in full, completed from reference TRBV5-4 and TRBJ2-3, reads ETGVTQSPTHLIKTRGQQVTLRCSSQSGHNTVSWYQQALGQGPQFIFQYYREEENGRGNFPPRFSGLQFPNYSSELNVNALELDDSALYLCASSYRVGDTQYFGPGTRLTVL.

The genes are TRBV14 and TRBJ2-6; D call uncertain. The V and J ends lost 0 bases and 4 bases respectively, with 16 bases between them. CDR1 is SGHDN, CDR2 FVKESK, per germline. The CDR3 is 18 amino acids. The CDR3 spells CASSQDPAGLLGANVLTF. CDR3 bases: TGTGCCAGCAGCCAAGATCCGGCAGGTCTGCTCGGGGCCAACGTCCTGACTTTC.

The table lists this clone with a count of one. The chain combines TRBV2 with TRBJ1-1; perhaps TRBD1 as D (5 bases). Germline CDR1 is SNHLY and CDR2 is FYNNEI. The CDR3 has 11 amino acids. With 6 bases removed from V and 7 bases from J, the gap between germline ends came to 9 bases. The CDR3, as DNA: TGTGCCAGCAGGGCGGGGGGTGAAGCTTTCTTT. This gives the protein CASRAGGEAFF.

Only one count was recorded for this clone. V gene TRBV27 combines with J gene TRBJ2-5; D possibly corresponds to TRBD1 (6 bases). V shed 2 bases and J shed 5 bases, with 18 bases lying between them. The CDR3 has 16 amino acids. Per the germline V gene, CDR1 is MNHEY and CDR2 is SMNVEV (reference sequence). The DNA of the CDR3 is TGTGCCAGCAGTTTAGGACAGACTGTAACGAGGGAGACCCAGTACTTC. This codes for CASSLGQTVTRETQYF.

V is TRBV16 and J is TRBJ1-1, with D perhaps TRBD1 (5 bases). Germline-derived CDR1 and CDR2 are KGHSY and FQNENV. This CDR3 has 13 residues. V dropped 2 bases and J dropped 1 base, with 5 bases sitting between them. The CDR3 bases are TGTGCCAGCAGCCAAGACAGGAACACTGAAGCTTTCTTT. This sequence encodes CASSQDRNTEAFF.

The chain is built from TRBV7-6 and TRBJ1-1, with D possibly matching TRBD1 (5 bases). This CDR3 region has 15 residues. Trimming removed 1 base from V and 4 bases from J, with 13 bases in between. CDR1 is SGHVS, CDR2 FNYEAQ, per germline. CDR3 protein: CASSLDRTTTTEAFF. The DNA for the CDR3 is TGTGCCAGCAGCTTAGACAGGACGACGACCACTGAAGCTTTCTTT.

This chain joins TRBV6-1 and TRBJ1-2; no definite D call. V was cut by 3 bases and J by 5 bases, with 16 bases left in between. Germline lookup yields CDR1 MNHNS and CDR2 SASEGT. The CDR3 consists of 15 residues. The CDR3 sequence: CASSDAGESQYGYTF. The CDR3 region has the DNA TGTGCCAGCAGTGACGCGGGAGAGAGCCAATATGGCTACACCTTC.

In this sample, this clone turned up once. The gene calls are TRBV2 and TRBJ2-7, with 9 bases matching TRBD1. With 6 bases clipped from V and 2 bases from J, the junction kept 8 bases outside the gene matches. Germline values: CDR1 SNHLY, CDR2 FYNNEI. This CDR3 has 15 amino acids. For the CDR3, the DNA is TGTGCCAGCAGGTACAGGACAGGGGATCCCTACGAGCAGTACTTC. It encodes CASRYRTGDPYEQYF. The variable domain in full, completed from reference TRBV2 and TRBJ2-7, reads EPEVTQTPSHQVTQMGQEVILRCVPISNHLYFYWYRQILGQKVEFLVSFYNNEISEKSEIFDDQFSVERPDGSNFTLKIRSTKLEDSAMYFCASRYRTGDPYEQYFGPGTRLTVT.

This rearrangement joins TRBV24-1 to TRBJ1-2, with 10 positions matching TRBD1. CDR1 and CDR2 from the germline V gene are KGHDR and SFDVKD. CDR3 length: 18 amino acids. Trimming at V came to 10 bases and at J to 4 bases, leaving 20 bases not matched to a gene. The CDR3 DNA reads TGTGCCACTCCCACGCCCGGTCGACAGGGGGCGCGGCCCTATGGCTACACCTTC. Encoded protein: CATPTPGRQGARPYGYTF.

The gene calls are TRBV27 and TRBJ1-5; 11 bases fit TRBD1. Germline CDR1 reads MNHEY; CDR2 reads SMNVEV (reference sequence). The CDR3 is made up of 15 amino acids. Trimming took 5 bases from V and 6 from J; bases not matched to a gene: 6. The CDR3 sequence is CASSLRGQGGQPQHF. CDR3 DNA sequence: TGTGCCAGCAGTCTACGGGGACAGGGGGGTCAGCCCCAGCATTTT.

V usage is TRBV29-1 and J usage is TRBJ2-7; 9 bases fit TRBD1. CDR3 size: 14 residues. V shed 4 bases, J shed 7 bases, and the junction held 11 bases outside the gene matches. The germline CDR1 and CDR2 sequences are SQVTM and ANQGSEA. CDR3 protein: CSVASGTGLNEQYF. The CDR3 DNA reads TGCAGCGTTGCGTCGGGGACAGGGCTAAATGAGCAGTACTTC.

The J gene is TRBJ1-4, the V gene TRBV6-1; TRBD1 might be the D (5 bases). The germline V gene has CDR1 MNHNS and CDR2 SASEGT. The CDR3 length is 14 residues. Trimming cost V 3 bases and J 4 bases, with 9 bases left between them. This CDR3 reads CASSDRVHNEKLFF. The CDR3 bases are TGTGCCAGCAGTGACAGGGTCCATAATGAAAAACTGTTTTTT.

The chain carries TRBV18 and TRBJ1-5; weak D call: TRBD1 (6 bases). Between the trimmed V and J ends, which lost 5 bases and 1 base, there was a span of 12 bases. The V gene's germline CDR1 is KGHSH and CDR2 LQKENI. The length of the CDR3 is 15 residues. In nucleotides, the CDR3 is TGTGCCAGCTCAGATGGAACAGGGAGCAATCAGCCCCAGCATTTT. It yields the protein CASSDGTGSNQPQHF.

The V and J genes are TRBV30 and TRBJ1-2, with 9 bases identical to TRBD1. The length of the CDR3 is 15 residues. Germline V CDR1 and CDR2: GTSNPN, SVGIG (reference sequence). Unmatched junction bases numbered 6, after V lost 2 bases and J lost 2 bases. CDR3 DNA sequence: TGTGCCTGGAGTCCTCCGGGGACAGGGAACTATGGCTACACCTTC. Translation: CAWSPPGTGNYGYTF.

The chain carries TRBV5-1 and TRBJ2-3, with 8 bases aligning to TRBD1. This CDR3 is built from 16 residues. Germline values: CDR1 SGHRS, CDR2 YFSETQ. Germline trimming cut 4 bases from V and 1 base from J; bases unmatched to any gene: 8. CDR3 in DNA: TGCGCCAGCAGCGCTGCTCCGGGACAGGGCACAGATACGCAGTATTTT. Amino acid sequence: CASSAAPGQGTDTQYF. Full variable domain (outside the CDR3, taken from reference TRBV5-1 and TRBJ2-3): KAGVTQTPRYLIKTRGQQVTLSCSPISGHRSVSWYQQTPGQGLQFLFEYFSETQRNKGNFPGRFSGRQFSNSRSEMNVSTLELGDSALYLCASSAAPGQGTDTQYFGPGTRLTVL.

A note on this clone: Additional DNA sequences in this sample encode the identical CDR3. The rearrangement joins TRBV3-1 (or the pseudogene TRBV3-2) to TRBJ2-5; D call uncertain. Trimming shortened V by 0 bases and J by 4 bases, and 3 bases separated the two germline ends. CDR1 and CDR2 from the germline V gene are LGHDT and YNNKEL (reference sequence). The CDR3 runs 12 residues. DNA of the CDR3: TGTGCCAGCAGCCAAGACATAGAGACCCAGTACTTC. Its protein is CASSQDIETQYF.

The rearrangement uses TRBV19 and TRBJ1-1; 7 bases match TRBD1. After removal of 7 bases from V and 3 bases from J, the junction contained 14 bases not matched to a gene. The CDR3 loop spans 16 amino acids. Looked up from germline, CDR1 is LNHDA and CDR2 is SQIVND (reference sequence). The CDR3 DNA reads TGTGCCAGTAACCGAAGAACCGGGACAGCCTACACTGAAGCTTTCTTT. Translation gives CASNRRTGTAYTEAFF.

The chain joins TRBV2 to TRBJ1-5, with D tentatively TRBD1 (5 bases). The V end lost 7 bases, the J end lost 6 bases, and 22 bases lay between the germline ends. The CDR3 has 16 residues. Germline V lookup: CDR1 SNHLY, CDR2 FYNNEI. This CDR3 is CASKSGSARGGQPQHF. As DNA, the CDR3 is TGTGCCAGCAAGAGTGGAAGCGCCCGCGGGGGTCAGCCCCAGCATTTT.

The count of this clone is one. The chain employs TRBV6-5 and TRBJ1-6; 9 bases are a match to TRBD1. The V and J ends lost 7 bases and 11 bases, in that order; junction bases with no gene match: 9. Germline V gives CDR1 MNHEY, CDR2 SVGAGI. The CDR3 totals 14 residues. In DNA form, the CDR3 reads TGTGCCAGCATCCTGGACAGGGGAGGAACACCCCTCCACTTT. Its protein product is CASILDRGGTPLHF.

CDR3: CASSPDRGRETEAFF. The DNA for the CDR3 is TGTGCCAGCAGCCCCGACAGGGGGCGGGAAACTGAAGCTTTCTTT. The J gene is TRBJ1-1, the V gene TRBV7-9, with 10 bases matching TRBD1. The germline CDR1 and CDR2 sequences are SEHNR and FQNEAQ (reference sequence). This CDR3 spans 15 amino acids. The junction had 8 bases not matched to a gene; V was cut back by 5 bases and J by 5 bases.

The J gene is TRBJ1-2, the V gene TRBV5-6; 9 bases agree with TRBD1. The germline V gene encodes CDR1 SGHDT and CDR2 YYEEEE. V shed 3 bases, J shed 4 bases, and the junction held 4 bases outside the gene matches. The length of the CDR3 is 14 residues. The chain's CDR3 is CASSSPGQGYGYTF. CDR3 coding DNA: TGTGCCAGCAGCTCACCGGGACAGGGCTATGGCTACACCTTC. Complete variable domain (other parts from reference TRBV5-6 and TRBJ1-2): DAGVTQSPTHLIKTRGQQVTLRCSPKSGHDTVSWYQQALGQGPQFIFQYYEEEERQRGNFPDRFSGHQFPNYSSELNVNALLLGDSALYLCASSSPGQGYGYTFGSGTRLTVV.

J is TRBJ1-5 and V is TRBV21-1. TRBV21-1 is tagged as a pseudogene. The CDR3 runs 16 residues. This CDR3 is CASRRGGGGSNQPQHF. The CDR3 DNA sequence: TGTGCCAGCAGACGCGGGGGGGGCGGATCCAATCAGCCCCAGCATTTT.

The chain employs TRBV7-8 and TRBJ2-1; D perhaps matches TRBD2 (6 bases). With 10 bases removed from V and 0 bases from J, the gap between germline ends came to 19 bases. Germline loops: CDR1 SGHVS, CDR2 FQNEAQ. The CDR3 sequence is 16 residues long. Written as DNA, the CDR3 is TGTGCCATCACTCGGGCGGGGAGTAGCTCCTACAATGAGCAGTTCTTC. It codes for CAITRAGSSSYNEQFF.

The V gene is TRBV7-3, the J gene TRBJ2-5; a possible D gene is TRBD2 (5 bases). The CDR3 loop spans 13 amino acids. Deletions cut 1 base from V and 7 bases from J, with 10 bases between. The germline V gene has CDR1 SGHTA and CDR2 FQGTGA. The CDR3 DNA sequence: TGTGCCAGCAGCTTAAGAGGGTTCGGGACCCAGTACTTC. This translates into CASSLRGFGTQYF.

This clone is a singleton in its sample. The V gene is TRBV12-5, the J gene TRBJ2-7, with D maybe TRBD1 (6 bases). The CDR3 sequence is 15 residues long. Per germline, CDR1 LGHNT and CDR2 FRNRAP. V lost 0 bases to trimming and J lost 7 bases, with 16 bases between them. The CDR3 DNA sequence: TGTGCTAGTGGTTTGGTACCGTCAGGGGCCGTGGAGCAGTACTTC. Translation gives CASGLVPSGAVEQYF.